Shown below are 8 T cell receptor beta chains from a single sample sequenced in a study of neoadjuvant anti-PD-1 for oral cavity cancer. Clones were read by immunoSEQ multiplex PCR, and TCRdb kept only the in-frame ones, dropping some. The sample lists some 15,000 clones, about 65% occurring once. Source: PBMCs, taken before nivolumab (anti-PD-1) treatment. The receptor source for this set is a person aged 35 to 85 with oral cavity squamous cell carcinoma.

This clone was observed a few times. This sequence joins TRBV27 and TRBJ1-2, with TRBD1 identical over 12 bases. The ends lost 4 bases at V and 7 bases at J; junction bases unmatched: 4. This CDR3 contains 14 residues. Germline CDR1 MNHEY, CDR2 SMNVEV (reference sequence). The CDR3 is CASSWGQGARGYTF. Here the CDR3 DNA reads TGTGCCAGCAGTTGGGGACAGGGGGCGCGTGGCTACACCTTC.

Here the CDR3 reads CASSPLPGNTIYF. CDR3 nucleotide sequence: TGTGCCAGCAGTCCTCTTCCCGGAAACACCATATATTTT. This rearrangement joins TRBV5-4 to TRBJ1-3; D unresolved. With 5 bases removed from V and 4 bases from J, the gap between germline ends came to 10 bases. CDR1 is SGHNT and CDR2 is YYREEE in the germline V gene (reference sequence). This CDR3 spans 13 amino acids. The entire variable domain, with the rest obtained from reference TRBV5-4 and TRBJ1-3, is as follows: ETGVTQSPTHLIKTRGQQVTLRCSSQSGHNTVSWYQQALGQGPQFIFQYYREEENGRGNFPPRFSGLQFPNYSSELNVNALELDDSALYLCASSPLPGNTIYFGEGSWLTVV.

V is TRBV15 and J is TRBJ1-2; D unclear. V dropped 8 bases and J dropped 0 bases, with 10 bases sitting between them. The CDR3 runs to 13 residues. Germline V gene lookup returns CDR1 LNHNV and CDR2 YYDKDF (reference sequence). Here the CDR3 DNA reads TGTGCCACCCGTCGCGATTCTAACTATGGCTACACCTTC. Translated, it gives CATRRDSNYGYTF.

The chain couples TRBV27 to TRBJ1-2; a weak D match, TRBD1 (6 bases). The CDR3 extends over 14 amino acids. The germline V gene has CDR1 MNHEY and CDR2 SMNVEV (reference sequence). Trimming took 5 bases from V and 1 from J, leaving 11 bases between them. The CDR3 nucleotides are TGTGCCAGCAGTCAAGGGGGATTTAACTATGGCTACACCTTC. It yields the protein CASSQGGFNYGYTF.

This clone was detected a few times. The chain is built from TRBV6-6 and TRBJ2-3; TRBD2 matches at 9 bases. Germline CDR1 is MNHNY and CDR2 is SVGAGI (reference sequence). Losses at the gene ends were 2 bases for V and 4 bases for J; bases not matched to a gene: 7. CDR3 size: 16 residues. CDR3 sequence reads: CASSYGSGTSPDTQYF. CDR3 coding DNA: TGTGCCAGCAGTTACGGTAGTGGGACTAGCCCAGATACGCAGTATTTT.

The chain carries TRBV5-1 and TRBJ2-2; TRBD2 might be the D (5 bases). The V gene's germline CDR1 is SGHRS and CDR2 YFSETQ. Trimming stripped 2 bases from V and 6 bases from J, with 20 bases between. This CDR3 contains 17 residues. The CDR3: CASSLFVGGGVPGELFF. The DNA for the CDR3 is TGCGCCAGCAGCTTATTTGTCGGAGGTGGGGTCCCCGGGGAGCTGTTTTTT. Looking up the rest from reference TRBV5-1 and TRBJ2-2 gives the full variable domain: KAGVTQTPRYLIKTRGQQVTLSCSPISGHRSVSWYQQTPGQGLQFLFEYFSETQRNKGNFPGRFSGRQFSNSRSEMNVSTLELGDSALYLCASSLFVGGGVPGELFFGEGSRLTVL.

As DNA, the CDR3 is TGTGCCAGCAGCTTACCCTTGACTAGCGGGAGGATCAATGAGCAGTTCTTC. Translated: CASSLPLTSGRINEQFF. This sequence joins TRBV7-3 and TRBJ2-1; 13 bases fit TRBD2. Trimming at V came to 2 bases and at J to 6 bases, leaving 7 bases not matched to a gene. Germline CDR1 is SGHTA and CDR2 is FQGTGA. The CDR3 length is 17 residues.

The chain links TRBV11-2 to TRBJ1-1; 7 bases match TRBD1. V shed 6 bases, J shed 8 bases, and the junction held 9 bases outside the gene matches. This CDR3 spans 13 amino acids. Germline V gene sequence: CDR1 SGHAT, CDR2 FQNNGV. CDR3 sequence (DNA): TGTGCCAGCAGGGAAGGGGGCGATGTGGAAGCTTTCTTT. Residues: CASREGGDVEAFF.